Listed here are 9 T cell receptor beta chains from one sample, sequenced in a study of cytomegalovirus exposure and HLA in healthy donors (dated by TCRdb to the late 2010s). The method behind the library was the immunoSEQ multiplex PCR assay. The multiplex PCR relied on a mix of 60 forward primers for TCR Vbeta segments and 13 reverse primers for TCR Jbeta segments. The table was pulled from immuneACCESS by TCRdb, which kept in-frame rearrangements only. Such tables lose some clones; where checked, under half of the loss comes from unresolved V genes, and the rest has no known cause. In this sample the table shows around 120,000 clones, around 63% of which occur a single time. Jointly, the top ten make up 8% to 10% of the sample. Sequencing was carried out using PBMCs. These receptors were collected from a man aged 40-50 years in good health and CMV-seropositive.

The chain has TRBV5-4 and TRBJ2-1, with 13 bases fitting TRBD2. This CDR3 contains 17 residues. CDR1 is SGHNT and CDR2 is YYREEE in the germline V gene (reference sequence). The V and J ends lost 1 base and 6 bases, in that order; junction bases with no gene match: 7. The CDR3: CASSLLTSGRRGNEQFF. CDR3 nucleotide sequence: TGTGCCAGCAGCTTGCTGACTAGCGGGAGGCGGGGCAATGAGCAGTTCTTC.

A remark on this clone: The sample has other DNA sequences that encode this CDR3 too. The V gene is TRBV5-1, the J gene TRBJ2-2, with 9 bases fitting TRBD1. The junction had 3 bases not matched to a gene; V was cut back by 4 bases and J by 2 bases. The CDR3 contains 15 residues. The germline V gene has CDR1 SGHRS and CDR2 YFSETQ. CDR3 loop: CASSPGQGNTGELFF. In nucleotides, the CDR3 is TGCGCCAGCAGCCCGGGACAGGGTAACACCGGGGAGCTGTTTTTT.

The V call is TRBV7-9, the J call TRBJ2-5; D unresolved. Germline V gene sequence: CDR1 SEHNR, CDR2 FQNEAQ (reference sequence). V dropped 4 bases and J dropped 3 bases, with 3 bases sitting between them. The CDR3 contains 11 residues. This CDR3 reads CASSYKETQYF. CDR3 coding DNA: TGTGCCAGCAGCTATAAAGAGACCCAGTACTTC. The whole variable domain, filled in from reference TRBV7-9 and TRBJ2-5, reads DTGVSQNPRHKITKRGQNVTFRCDPISEHNRLYWYRQTLGQGPEFLTYFQNEAQLEKSRLLSDRFSAERPKGSFSTLEIQRTEQGDSAMYLCASSYKETQYFGPGTRLLVL.

The chain couples TRBV9 to TRBJ2-2, with 16 bases that match TRBD2. The CDR3 length is 18 residues. Germline CDR1 SGDLS, CDR2 YYNGEE. Trimming took 4 bases from V and 4 from J; bases not matched to a gene: 7. As DNA, the CDR3 is TGTGCCAGCAGCCTGGGACTAGCGGGAGGGCCCGGCACCGGGGAGCTGTTTTTT. It specifies CASSLGLAGGPGTGELFF. The entire variable domain, with the rest obtained from reference TRBV9 and TRBJ2-2, is as follows: DSGVTQTPKHLITATGQRVTLRCSPRSGDLSVYWYQQSLDQGLQFLIQYYNGEERAKGNILERFSAQQFPDLHSELNLSSLELGDSALYFCASSLGLAGGPGTGELFFGEGSRLTVL.

The chain links TRBV6-5 to TRBJ1-4, with 8 bases that match TRBD1. This CDR3 is 15 amino acids long. Germline V gene data show CDR1 as MNHEY and CDR2 as SVGAGI. The V segment lost 0 bases and the J segment 5 bases; nucleotides outside the gene matches: 2. The CDR3 protein is CASSYSNRGNEKLFF. The CDR3 DNA follows: TGTGCCAGCAGTTACTCGAACAGGGGGAATGAAAAACTGTTTTTT.

V usage is TRBV7-7 and J usage is TRBJ2-7; 10 bases are a match to TRBD2. Per germline, CDR1 SSHAT and CDR2 FNYEAQ (reference sequence). The CDR3 spans 15 residues. V lost 5 bases to trimming and J lost 3 bases; unmatched junction nucleotides: 7. The CDR3 is CASSPQSSGGYEQYF. In DNA, the CDR3 is TGTGCCAGCAGCCCCCAATCTAGCGGGGGCTACGAGCAGTACTTC.

V is TRBV28 and J is TRBJ2-3; 9 nucleotides line up with TRBD2. CDR1 and CDR2 from the germline V gene are MDHEN and SYDVKM. V lost 4 bases, J lost 4 bases, and 3 bases stayed unmatched. The CDR3 covers 14 residues. CDR3 protein: CASSSLAGPDTQYF. The CDR3 coding sequence is TGTGCCAGCAGTTCCCTAGCGGGACCAGATACGCAGTATTTT.

The chain couples TRBV29-1 to TRBJ2-3, with D perhaps TRBD1 (5 bases). The CDR3 runs to 14 residues. V lost 3 bases, J lost 0 bases, and 10 bases lay in between. In germline, CDR1 is SQVTM, CDR2 ANQGSEA. The DNA of the CDR3 is TGCAGCGTTGATCGACAGAGTAGCACAGATACGCAGTATTTT. It yields the protein CSVDRQSSTDTQYF.

This clone was recorded a few times. This chain joins TRBV9 and TRBJ2-7; possibly TRBD2 for D (6 bases). The CDR3 extends over 14 amino acids. V was clipped by 4 bases and J by 3 bases, with 14 bases between them. Germline V gene lookup returns CDR1 SGDLS and CDR2 YYNGEE. The DNA of the CDR3 is TGTGCCAGCAGCCTAGGACTATATAACTACGAGCAGTACTTC. It codes for CASSLGLYNYEQYF.